Many counts were recorded for the clone carrying this TCR beta chain. Trimming at V came to 1 base and at J to 2 bases, leaving 5 bases not matched to a gene. The CDR3 has 15 residues. The germline gives CDR1 SGHRS, CDR2 YFSETQ. This specimen belongs to a study of CD8+CD57+ T cells in acquired aplastic anemia. The overall study: Sorted CD4+ plus CD8+ cells gave DNA averaging 3.2 ug.

The study profiled TCR beta VDJ and CDR3 using genomic DNA as template. TCRdb reanalysed the reads using MiXCR and keeps one entry per CDR3 protein. The table shows about 120,000 distinct CDR3 sequences, with less than 50% occurring only once. In patients chosen for sequencing, flow cytometry had shown CD8+CD57+ cell expansion. The patients, all of them, had severe acquired aplastic anemia. The sample was sorted CD4+, CD8+, or CD8+CD57+ T cells (not recorded which) from PBMCs. This TCR was sampled from a human donor with aplastic anemia. The chain employs TRBV5-1 and TRBJ2-7; TRBD1 matches at 8 bases. The CDR3 spells CASSLKAGGAYEQYF. For the CDR3, the DNA is TGCGCCAGCAGCTTGAAGGCAGGGGGCGCCTACGAGCAGTACTTC.